The 20 T cell receptor beta chains reported below all come from one sample, sequenced in a study of T cells in Graves' hyperthyroidism and ophthalmopathy. Researchers amplified the TCR beta CDR3 regions from RNA transcripts. Researchers ran a first-round RT-PCR on the TCR CDR3 using the HTBI primer set. TCRdb re-called the multiplex PCR reads through MiXCR, storing one row per CDR3 protein. The sample lists roughly 720,000 distinct CDR3 sequences; around a sixth were seen once. Sequencing was done on a sample of blood. Receptor source: a man aged 45-65 years with Graves' hyperthyroidism.

This clonotype was picked up a small number of times. The V gene is TRBV27, the J gene TRBJ1-6; D is possibly TRBD1 (6 bases). From germline, CDR1 is MNHEY and CDR2 SMNVEV (reference sequence). Trimming cost V 4 bases and J 3 bases, with 16 bases left between them. CDR3 length: 17 residues. CDR3 in amino acids: CASSSFTGQFYNSPLHF. For the CDR3, the DNA is TGTGCCAGCAGTTCCTTCACGGGACAATTCTATAATTCACCCCTCCACTTT.

At least ten counts were recorded for this clonotype. The rearrangement joins TRBV2 to TRBJ1-1; D gene unclear. CDR1 is SNHLY, CDR2 FYNNEI, per germline. V gave up 3 bases and J gave up 0 bases, with 8 bases separating them. The CDR3 loop spans 14 amino acids. The CDR3, as DNA: TGTGCCAGCAGTGAGGCTTTACTGAACACTGAAGCTTTCTTT. It specifies CASSEALLNTEAFF.

The chain is built from TRBV19 and TRBJ2-5; 10 nucleotides match TRBD2. J was trimmed by 5 bases and V by 5 bases; bases with no gene match: 14. Germline V gene lookup returns CDR1 LNHDA and CDR2 SQIVND (reference sequence). The CDR3 covers 17 residues. The CDR3 bases are TGTGCCAGTAGTTCCAGGGGGAGCGGGAGGGCCTTTGAGACCCAGTACTTC. This translates into CASSSRGSGRAFETQYF.

This clonotype has ten or more counts. The V call is TRBV24-1, the J call TRBJ2-1; TRBD1 matches at 9 bases. V gave up 4 bases and J gave up 5 bases; unmatched junction bases: 8. Germline CDR1 is KGHDR and CDR2 is SFDVKD. This CDR3 is built from 16 residues. CDR3 sequence (DNA): TGTGCCACCAGTGAAACACCGGGACAGGGCGACAATGAGCAGTTCTTC. Its protein is CATSETPGQGDNEQFF.

The chain combines TRBV19 with TRBJ2-3; 12 nucleotides line up with TRBD2. Germline assignment: CDR1 LNHDA and CDR2 SQIVND (reference sequence). J was trimmed by 4 bases and V by 4 bases; bases with no gene match: 9. The CDR3 is made up of 17 amino acids. CDR3 in DNA: TGTGCCAGTAGTAAGAGACTAGCGGGAGTAAGCGCAGATACGCAGTATTTT. This codes for CASSKRLAGVSADTQYF.

This chain uses TRBV9 with TRBJ2-1; 10 bases fit TRBD2. The V segment lost 3 bases and the J segment 3 bases; nucleotides outside the gene matches: 18. Looked up from germline, CDR1 is SGDLS and CDR2 is YYNGEE. The CDR3 sequence is 20 residues long. The CDR3 is CASSEPKSSLAGVGYNEQFF. DNA for the CDR3: TGTGCCAGCAGCGAGCCAAAGTCCTCTCTAGCGGGAGTTGGCTACAATGAGCAGTTCTTC.

This clonotype was picked up many times. The rearrangement links TRBV6-2 or TRBV6-3 to TRBJ2-3; 12 bases are a match to TRBD2. CDR1 is MNHEY, CDR2 SVGEGT, per germline. Trimming at V came to 6 bases and at J to 5 bases, leaving 9 bases not matched to a gene. CDR3 size: 16 residues. CDR3 coding DNA: TGTGCCAGCAGACGCAGACTAGCGGGAGCGTTAGATACGCAGTATTTT. It specifies CASRRRLAGALDTQYF.

CDR3 sequence: CSARIRGLAGATQYF. The CDR3 DNA reads as TGCAGTGCCCGAATCCGGGGACTAGCGGGGGCTACGCAGTATTTT. V gene TRBV20-1 combines with J gene TRBJ2-3, with 14 bases fitting TRBD2. The J segment lost 8 bases and the V segment lost 6 bases, leaving 10 bases of the junction unmatched. Germline CDR1 is DFQATT and CDR2 is SNEGSKA (reference sequence). The CDR3 runs to 15 residues.

This chain connects TRBV7-9 to TRBJ2-1; weak D call: TRBD1 (6 bases). This CDR3 is built from 13 residues. V lost 4 bases, J lost 10 bases, and 14 bases lay in between. Germline values: CDR1 SEHNR, CDR2 FQNEAQ (reference sequence). The chain's CDR3 is CASSSYRAREQFF. CDR3 coding DNA: TGTGCCAGCAGCTCATACAGGGCTCGGGAGCAGTTCTTC.

Regarding this clonotype: An end of the junction differs from the germline gene, which may be a read error. V gene TRBV7-2 combines with J gene TRBJ2-1; perhaps D is TRBD1 or TRBD2 (6 bases each). Germline values: CDR1 SGHTA, CDR2 FQGNSA. The CDR3 has 16 amino acids. As DNA, the CDR3 is TGTGCCAGCAGCTTAGGGGGGGCGAGCTCCTACAATGGGCAGTTCTTC. Protein: CASSLGGASSYNGQFF.

The chain couples TRBV11-2 to TRBJ1-1; a possible D gene is TRBD1 (6 bases). The V and J ends lost 5 bases and 1 base respectively, with 14 bases between them. Germline CDR1 reads SGHAT; CDR2 reads FQNNGV. This CDR3 is 15 amino acids long. This chain's CDR3 is CASSRIGGGNTEAFF. The CDR3 nucleotides read TGTGCCAGCAGCCGGATCGGGGGCGGGAACACTGAAGCTTTCTTT.

In its sample, this clonotype was seen a few times. The chain links TRBV2 to TRBJ2-7; TRBD2 aligns across 7 bases. V lost 6 bases and J lost 0; bases outside the gene matches: 11. The CDR3 runs 16 residues. Germline V gene data show CDR1 as SNHLY and CDR2 as FYNNEI. The CDR3 DNA follows: TGTGCCAGCAGCCGGGAGAGCGGGACCACCTCCTACGAGCAGTACTTC. Its translation: CASSRESGTTSYEQYF.

Comment on this clonotype: Given a much more abundant clone one base away, this may be a read error. V gene TRBV7-3 combines with J gene TRBJ2-3; D is undetermined. The CDR3 spans 15 residues. From germline, CDR1 is SGHTA and CDR2 FQGTGA. The CDR3 DNA reads TGTGCCAGCAGCTCAGGACGGCCCAGCACAGATACGCAGTGTTTT. It yields the protein CASSSGRPSTDTQCF.

This clonotype was seen at least ten times. This chain connects TRBV7-9 to TRBJ2-7, with a weak D call TRBD2 (6 bases). The CDR3 is made up of 14 amino acids. The germline V and J ends were trimmed by 5 bases and 5 bases, with 16 bases remaining between them. Germline CDR1 is SEHNR and CDR2 is FQNEAQ (reference sequence). The CDR3 DNA sequence: TGTGCCAGCAGCCGGCCAGGAGGGCTTAACGAGCAGTACTTC. Its protein product is CASSRPGGLNEQYF.

This clonotype was detected many times. The chain is built from TRBV28 and TRBJ1-1, with 9 positions matching TRBD1. After removal of 6 bases from V and 4 bases from J, the junction contained 9 bases not matched to a gene. CDR3 length equals 15 residues. CDR1 and CDR2 from the germline V gene are MDHEN and SYDVKM. The CDR3 loop reads CASRTPGQGFTEAFF. CDR3 nucleotide sequence: TGTGCCAGCAGAACCCCTGGACAGGGGTTCACTGAAGCTTTCTTT.

This rearrangement joins TRBV12-3 or TRBV12-4 to TRBJ1-5; 9 bases are a match to TRBD1. This CDR3 is built from 15 residues. With V trimmed by 6 bases and J by 6 bases, 9 bases remained unmatched. The DNA of the CDR3 is TGTGCCAGCAGCCCCCCGGGACAGGGAGGTCAGCCCCAGCATTTT. Protein: CASSPPGQGGQPQHF.

This clonotype was detected ten times or more. The chain recombines TRBV6-2 or TRBV6-3 with TRBJ2-5, with 8 bases identical to TRBD2. V shed 5 bases and J 3 bases; nucleotides not matched to a gene: 8. The CDR3 has 15 residues. Germline CDR1 and CDR2: MNHEY and SVGEGT. This CDR3 reads CASSRHQREKETQYF. The CDR3 DNA follows: TGTGCCAGCAGTCGTCATCAGCGGGAGAAAGAGACCCAGTACTTC.

This clonotype has a handful of counts. The genes are TRBV14 and TRBJ2-3; 11 bases match TRBD2. Trimming at V came to 6 bases and at J to 8 bases, leaving 7 bases not matched to a gene. This CDR3 has 14 amino acids. Looked up from germline, CDR1 is SGHDN and CDR2 is FVKESK. CDR3 in amino acids: CASRTSGSGGTQYF. DNA for the CDR3: TGTGCCAGCAGAACTAGCGGGAGTGGGGGTACGCAGTATTTT.

This clonotype was observed at least ten times. The gene calls are TRBV27 and TRBJ2-7; 8 bases align to TRBD1. With 6 bases clipped from V and 3 bases from J, the junction kept 7 bases outside the gene matches. Looked up from germline, CDR1 is MNHEY and CDR2 is SMNVEV (reference sequence). This CDR3 is 14 amino acids long. CDR3 residues: CASSHYRGSYEQYF. The CDR3 nucleotides read TGTGCCAGCAGCCATTACAGGGGGAGCTACGAGCAGTACTTC.

This CDR3 reads CASTWGMNTEAFF. The CDR3 nucleotides read TGTGCCAGCACCTGGGGGATGAACACTGAAGCTTTCTTT. The chain joins TRBV5-5 to TRBJ1-1; D perhaps matches TRBD1 (5 bases). The germline V gene encodes CDR1 SGHKS and CDR2 YYEKEE (reference sequence). The CDR3 runs to 13 residues. Trimming took 6 bases from V and 0 from J, leaving 9 bases between them. Variable domain in full (rest from reference TRBV5-5 and TRBJ1-1): DAGVTQSPTHLIKTRGQQVTLRCSPISGHKSVSWYQQVLGQGPQFIFQYYEKEERGRGNFPDRFSARQFPNYSSELNVNALLLGDSALYLCASTWGMNTEAFFGQGTRLTVV.